This T cell receptor beta chain was sequenced in a study of blood T cell repertoires in COVID-19. Study as a whole: COVID-19 samples collected from the United States, Italy and Spain covered acute and convalescent phases.

Seattle patient enrollment occurred during active infection, with longitudinal follow-up thereafter. The V gene's germline CDR1 is SGHRS and CDR2 YFSETQ. V lost 5 bases and J lost 9, with 18 bases in between. The CDR3 consists of 14 residues. Data came from immunoSEQ multiplex PCR; TCRdb stores just in-frame clones and leaves some out. Here the sample spans under 450,000 clones, about 88% being singletons. The TCR sequence derives from a woman in her fifties or sixties with COVID-19, enrolled during active disease. The gene calls are TRBV5-1 and TRBJ1-5; the D is unclear. Sequencing was carried out using peripheral blood. CDR3 amino acids: CASREVRRERPQHF. The CDR3 DNA reads as TGCGCCAGCAGGGAGGTGAGGAGGGAGCGGCCCCAGCATTTT.